One sample yielded the 20 T cell receptor beta chains listed below, sequenced in a study of blood T cell repertoires in COVID-19. Only in-frame clones appear in the TCRdb table, and some are missing; sequencing was by immunoSEQ multiplex PCR. The sample shows under 250,000 clones, roughly 86% of them seen only once. The sequencing input was PBMCs or T cells enriched from blood (not recorded which). These TCRs come from a woman in her thirties with acute COVID-19.

The rearrangement links TRBV7-8 to TRBJ1-2, with 8 bases that match TRBD1. Germline assignment: CDR1 SGHVS and CDR2 FQNEAQ. V was pared by 5 bases and J by 6 bases, with 5 bases of the junction left unmatched. This CDR3 is built from 13 residues. CDR3 in amino acids: CASSLSRGHGYTF. CDR3 coding DNA: TGTGCCAGCAGCCTGTCCAGGGGGCATGGCTACACCTTC.

This chain links TRBV7-8 with TRBJ1-2; 7 nucleotides agree with TRBD1. This CDR3 region has 14 residues. Germline V gives CDR1 SGHVS, CDR2 FQNEAQ. Losses at the gene ends were 5 bases for V and 8 bases for J; bases not matched to a gene: 11. The CDR3 sequence is CASSEGGRVGGYTF. The CDR3 DNA sequence: TGTGCCAGCAGCGAAGGGGGCAGGGTGGGCGGCTACACCTTC. The whole variable domain, filled in from reference TRBV7-8 and TRBJ1-2, reads GAGVSQSPRYKVAKRGQDVALRCDPISGHVSLFWYQQALGQGPEFLTYFQNEAQLDKSGLPSDRFFAERPEGSVSTLKIQRTQQEDSAVYLCASSEGGRVGGYTFGSGTRLTVV.

There are a few counts of this clone. The rearrangement links TRBV6-5 to TRBJ1-3, with 7 bases identical to TRBD1. Germline V CDR1 and CDR2: MNHEY, SVGAGI. J was trimmed by 2 bases and V by 6 bases; bases with no gene match: 7. The length of the CDR3 is 15 residues. The CDR3 spells CASRSGTETGNTIYF. The CDR3 DNA sequence: TGTGCCAGCAGGTCCGGGACAGAAACTGGAAACACCATATATTTT.

V and J are TRBV6-5 and TRBJ2-5; D gene ambiguous. Trimming pared 0 bases from V and 1 base from J, leaving 9 bases between. Germline loops: CDR1 MNHEY, CDR2 SVGAGI. The length of the CDR3 is 15 residues. CDR3 protein: CASSYSLVPQETQYF. The CDR3, as DNA: TGTGCCAGCAGTTACTCGCTAGTGCCCCAAGAGACCCAGTACTTC.

For this clone: The sample has other DNA sequences that encode this CDR3 too. V usage is TRBV18 and J usage is TRBJ1-1; no clear D gene. The V gene's germline CDR1 is KGHSH and CDR2 LQKENI. The CDR3 length is 13 residues. V gave up 3 bases and J gave up 1 base, with 6 bases separating them. The chain's CDR3 is CASSPSENTEAFF. In DNA form, the CDR3 reads TGTGCCAGCTCACCGTCAGAGAACACTGAAGCTTTCTTT.

The V and J genes are TRBV28 and TRBJ1-2, with 7 bases that match TRBD1. The CDR3 totals 14 residues. The junction had 3 bases not matched to a gene; V was cut back by 5 bases and J by 0 bases. Germline CDR1 MDHEN, CDR2 SYDVKM. CDR3 sequence: CASSGTAPNYGYTF. The DNA for the CDR3 is TGTGCCAGCAGTGGGACAGCGCCTAACTATGGCTACACCTTC.

V is TRBV7-8 and J is TRBJ1-1; D perhaps matches TRBD1 (5 bases). Per germline, CDR1 SGHVS and CDR2 FQNEAQ. Trimming removed 5 bases from V and 1 base from J, with 17 bases in between. This CDR3 comprises 16 residues. The CDR3 DNA is TGTGCCAGCAGCCCGTTCTACGTTGACAGGAACACTGAAGCTTTCTTT. Translated: CASSPFYVDRNTEAFF.

The chain combines TRBV7-2 with TRBJ1-5; 9 nucleotides agree with TRBD1. Germline assignment: CDR1 SGHTA and CDR2 FQGNSA. This CDR3 is built from 17 residues. The ends lost 1 base at V and 0 bases at J; junction bases unmatched: 4. The CDR3 DNA reads TGTGCCAGCAGCTTAGGGACAGGGGCCTATAGCAATCAGCCCCAGCATTTT. This translates into CASSLGTGAYSNQPQHF. Drawing the rest from reference TRBV7-2 and TRBJ1-5, the complete variable domain is GAGVSQSPSNKVTEKGKDVELRCDPISGHTALYWYRQSLGQGLEFLIYFQGNSAPDKSGLPSDRFSAERTGGSVSTLTIQRTQQEDSAVYLCASSLGTGAYSNQPQHFGDGTRLSIL.

V usage is TRBV4-3 and J usage is TRBJ2-7; 10 nucleotides line up with TRBD2. The germline V gene encodes CDR1 LGHNA and CDR2 YSLEER. The CDR3 has 16 amino acids. Trimming cost V 0 bases and J 1 base; bases outside gene matches: 3. CDR3 sequence reads: CASSQDSSGGSYEQYF. Written as DNA, the CDR3 is TGCGCCAGCAGCCAAGACAGTAGCGGGGGGTCCTACGAGCAGTACTTC.

The chain uses TRBV11-2 and TRBJ2-3; TRBD2 agrees at 9 bases. CDR3 length: 17 amino acids. Germline assignment: CDR1 SGHAT and CDR2 FQNNGV. V gave up 1 base and J gave up 0 bases; unmatched junction bases: 5. The CDR3 loop is CASSLAGAGGSTDTQYF. CDR3 sequence (DNA): TGTGCCAGCAGCTTAGCTGGGGCGGGGGGGAGCACAGATACGCAGTATTTT. Supplemented by reference TRBV11-2 and TRBJ2-3, the full variable domain reads EAGVAQSPRYKIIEKRQSVAFWCNPISGHATLYWYQQILGQGPKLLIQFQNNGVVDDSQLPKDRFSAERLKGVDSTLKIQPAKLEDSAVYLCASSLAGAGGSTDTQYFGPGTRLTVL.

The chain combines TRBV15 with TRBJ1-2; D might be TRBD1 (5 bases). CDR3 length equals 17 residues. Germline V gene sequence: CDR1 LNHNV, CDR2 YYDKDF (reference sequence). With 2 bases removed from V and 0 bases from J, the gap between germline ends came to 16 bases. The chain's CDR3 is CATSRYMTATANYGYTF. Written as DNA, the CDR3 is TGTGCCACCAGCAGATATATGACAGCCACAGCTAACTATGGCTACACCTTC.

J is TRBJ1-2 and V is TRBV29-1; D is ambiguous. The CDR3 consists of 12 residues. The V and J ends lost 5 bases and 4 bases respectively, with 11 bases between them. The germline gives CDR1 SQVTM, CDR2 ANQGSEA. The CDR3 DNA reads as TGCAGCGTTAAAGGGCCTGTCTATGGCTACACCTTC. Protein product: CSVKGPVYGYTF.

The chain employs TRBV6-5 and TRBJ2-7, with D perhaps matching TRBD1 (5 bases). This CDR3 is built from 14 residues. Germline V gene sequence: CDR1 MNHEY, CDR2 SVGAGI. The V end lost 4 bases, the J end lost 2 bases, and 12 bases lay between the germline ends. CDR3 in amino acids: CASSSGRAAYEQYF. Written as DNA, the CDR3 is TGTGCCAGCAGTTCGGGCAGGGCAGCCTACGAGCAGTACTTC.

CDR3 bases: TGTGCCAGCAGCCAAGACAAACGACAAACAGGGTTGGTTGATCAGCCCCAGCATTTT. This gives the protein CASSQDKRQTGLVDQPQHF. The chain employs TRBV3-1 (or the pseudogene TRBV3-2) and TRBJ1-5; D may be TRBD1 (6 bases). CDR1 and CDR2 from the germline V gene are LGHDT and YNNKEL (reference sequence). With 0 bases removed from V and 5 bases from J, the gap between germline ends came to 23 bases. There are 19 residues in the CDR3.

The chain joins TRBV6-1 to TRBJ2-1, with 8 positions matching TRBD2. J gave up 2 bases and V 1 base, and 13 bases lay outside the gene matches. The germline gives CDR1 MNHNS, CDR2 SASEGT. The CDR3 runs 19 residues. The CDR3 DNA follows: TGTGCCAGCAGTGAAGGGGGGCGTTCCAGGACTAGCCCCTACAATGAGCAGTTCTTC. Amino acids: CASSEGGRSRTSPYNEQFF.

This chain links TRBV5-1 with TRBJ1-4; D is perhaps TRBD1 (6 bases). This CDR3 has 15 amino acids. The germline V and J ends were trimmed by 4 bases and 8 bases, with 18 bases remaining between them. Germline V lookup: CDR1 SGHRS, CDR2 YFSETQ. CDR3 in amino acids: CASSTGWGQGEKLFF. The CDR3 DNA reads TGCGCCAGCAGCACTGGATGGGGGCAGGGGGAAAAACTGTTTTTT. Full variable domain (missing parts from reference TRBV5-1 and TRBJ1-4): KAGVTQTPRYLIKTRGQQVTLSCSPISGHRSVSWYQQTPGQGLQFLFEYFSETQRNKGNFPGRFSGRQFSNSRSEMNVSTLELGDSALYLCASSTGWGQGEKLFFGSGTQLSVL.

This rearrangement joins TRBV5-4 to TRBJ1-2; TRBD1 might be the D (6 bases). Germline CDR1 reads SGHNT; CDR2 reads YYREEE (reference sequence). V was pared by 3 bases and J by 7 bases, with 13 bases between. The CDR3 has 13 residues. This chain's CDR3 is CASSSQGMGGYTF. The CDR3 DNA reads as TGTGCCAGCAGCTCTCAGGGGATGGGTGGCTACACCTTC.

Concerning this clone: The sample has other DNA sequences that encode this CDR3 too. The V and J genes are TRBV18 and TRBJ1-1; 7 bases align to TRBD1. With 6 bases clipped from V and 3 bases from J, the junction kept 4 bases outside the gene matches. The germline V gene encodes CDR1 KGHSH and CDR2 LQKENI. The CDR3 is made up of 13 amino acids. CDR3 loop: CASSPDRDTEAFF. CDR3 nucleotide sequence: TGTGCCAGCTCGCCCGACAGGGACACTGAAGCTTTCTTT.

J is TRBJ1-3 and V is TRBV4-3, with 10 bases aligning to TRBD1. This CDR3 contains 17 residues. Germline V gives CDR1 LGHNA, CDR2 YSLEER. V lost 0 bases and J lost 4; bases outside the gene matches: 6. DNA for the CDR3: TGCGCCAGCAGCCAAGATATAGGGACAGGGGTCGGAAACACCATATATTTT. Encoded protein: CASSQDIGTGVGNTIYF.

This clone was found once. The rearrangement links TRBV3-1 (or the pseudogene TRBV3-2) to TRBJ1-2; 8 bases are shared with TRBD1. The germline V gene encodes CDR1 LGHDT and CDR2 YNNKEL (reference sequence). V dropped 0 bases and J dropped 0; count of bases not matched to a gene: 3. This CDR3 comprises 16 residues. The CDR3 DNA follows: TGTGCCAGCAGCCAAGACCCAGGGGGCACTAACTATGGCTACACCTTC. Translated: CASSQDPGGTNYGYTF.